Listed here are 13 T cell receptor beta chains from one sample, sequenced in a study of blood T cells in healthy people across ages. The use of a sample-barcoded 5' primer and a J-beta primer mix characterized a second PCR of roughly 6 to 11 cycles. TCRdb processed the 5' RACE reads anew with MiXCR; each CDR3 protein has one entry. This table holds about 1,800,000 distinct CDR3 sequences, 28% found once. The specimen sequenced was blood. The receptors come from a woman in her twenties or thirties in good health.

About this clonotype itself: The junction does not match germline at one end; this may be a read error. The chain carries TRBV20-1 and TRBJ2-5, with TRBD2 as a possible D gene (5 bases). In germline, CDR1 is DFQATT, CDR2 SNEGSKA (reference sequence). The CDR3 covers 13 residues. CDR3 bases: TGCAGTACTAGAATGGCTAGCCCAGAGACCCAGTACTTC. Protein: CSTRMASPETQYF.

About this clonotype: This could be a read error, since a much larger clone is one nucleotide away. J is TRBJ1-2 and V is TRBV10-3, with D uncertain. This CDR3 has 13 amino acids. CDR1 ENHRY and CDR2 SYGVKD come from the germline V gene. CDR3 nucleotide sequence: TGTGCCATCGGTGAGTCGGACGGGTATGGCTACACCTTC. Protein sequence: CAIGESDGYGYTF.

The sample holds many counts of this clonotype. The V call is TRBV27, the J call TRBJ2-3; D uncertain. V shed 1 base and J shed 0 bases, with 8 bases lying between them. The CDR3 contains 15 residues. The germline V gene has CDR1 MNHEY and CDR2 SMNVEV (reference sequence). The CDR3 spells CASSLWSESTDTQYF. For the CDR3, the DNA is TGTGCCAGCAGTTTATGGTCAGAAAGCACAGATACGCAGTATTTT.

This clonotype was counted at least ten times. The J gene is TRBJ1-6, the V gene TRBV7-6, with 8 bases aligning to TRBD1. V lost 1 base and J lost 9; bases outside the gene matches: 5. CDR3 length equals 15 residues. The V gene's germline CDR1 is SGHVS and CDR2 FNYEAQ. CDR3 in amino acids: CASSLGGTGFSPLHF. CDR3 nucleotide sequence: TGTGCCAGCAGCTTAGGTGGGACAGGATTTTCACCCCTCCACTTT.

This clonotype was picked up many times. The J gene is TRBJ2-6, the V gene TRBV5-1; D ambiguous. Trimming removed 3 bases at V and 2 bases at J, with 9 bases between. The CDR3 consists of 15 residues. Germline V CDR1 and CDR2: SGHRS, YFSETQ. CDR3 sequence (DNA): TGCGCCAGCAGCTCAACAGTGCCTGGGGCCAACGTCCTGACTTTC. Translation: CASSSTVPGANVLTF.

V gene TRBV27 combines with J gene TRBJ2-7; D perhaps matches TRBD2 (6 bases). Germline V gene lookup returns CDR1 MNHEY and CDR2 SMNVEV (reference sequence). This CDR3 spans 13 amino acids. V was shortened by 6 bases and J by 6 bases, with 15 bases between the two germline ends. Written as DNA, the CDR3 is TGTGCCAGCAGAGCGGGTTCGACCTGCGAGCAGTACTTC. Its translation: CASRAGSTCEQYF.

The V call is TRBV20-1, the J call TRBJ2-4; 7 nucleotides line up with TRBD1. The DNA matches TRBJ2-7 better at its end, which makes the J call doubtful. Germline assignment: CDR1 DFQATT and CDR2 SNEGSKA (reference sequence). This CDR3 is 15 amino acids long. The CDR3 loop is CSAPTPTGIRYEQYF. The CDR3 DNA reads TGCAGTGCGCCAACGCCGACAGGGATTCGCTACGAGCAGTACTTC.

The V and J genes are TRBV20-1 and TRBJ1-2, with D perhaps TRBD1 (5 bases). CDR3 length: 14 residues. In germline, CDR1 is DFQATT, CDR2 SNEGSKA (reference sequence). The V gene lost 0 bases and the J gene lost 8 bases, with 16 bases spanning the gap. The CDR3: CSARDFRGLDGYTF. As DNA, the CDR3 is TGCAGTGCTAGAGATTTTAGGGGACTGGACGGCTACACCTTC.

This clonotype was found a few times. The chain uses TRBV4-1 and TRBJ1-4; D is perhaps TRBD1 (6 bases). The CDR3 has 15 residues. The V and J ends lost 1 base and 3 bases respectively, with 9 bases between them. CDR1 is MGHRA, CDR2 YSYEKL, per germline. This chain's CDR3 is CASSQGQGPNEKLFF. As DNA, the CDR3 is TGCGCCAGCAGCCAAGGTCAGGGGCCTAATGAAAAACTGTTTTTT.

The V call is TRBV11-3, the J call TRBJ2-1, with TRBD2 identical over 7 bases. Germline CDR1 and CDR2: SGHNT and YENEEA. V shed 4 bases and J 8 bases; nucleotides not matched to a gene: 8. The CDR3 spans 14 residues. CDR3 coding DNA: TGTGCCAGCAGCTGGACTAGTATTTCCGATGAGCAGTTCTTC. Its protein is CASSWTSISDEQFF.

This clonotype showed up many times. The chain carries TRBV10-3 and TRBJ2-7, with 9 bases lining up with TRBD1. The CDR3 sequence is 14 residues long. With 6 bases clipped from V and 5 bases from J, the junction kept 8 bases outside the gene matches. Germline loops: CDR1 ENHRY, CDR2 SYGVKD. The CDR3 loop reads CAISTGTGNHEQYF. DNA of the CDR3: TGTGCCATCAGCACCGGGACAGGGAACCACGAGCAGTACTTC.

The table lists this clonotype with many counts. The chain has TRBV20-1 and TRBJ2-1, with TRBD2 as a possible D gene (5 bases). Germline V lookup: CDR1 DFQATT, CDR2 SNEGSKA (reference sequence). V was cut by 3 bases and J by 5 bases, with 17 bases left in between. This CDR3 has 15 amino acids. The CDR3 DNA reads TGCAGTGCTAGGAGTACTAGAGATGCGGACAATGAGCAGTTCTTC. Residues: CSARSTRDADNEQFF.

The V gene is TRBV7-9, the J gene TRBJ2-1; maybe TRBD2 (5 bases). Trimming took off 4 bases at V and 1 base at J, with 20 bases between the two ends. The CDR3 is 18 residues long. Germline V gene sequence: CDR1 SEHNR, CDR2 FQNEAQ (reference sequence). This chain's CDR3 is CASSYLATTRLSYNEQFF. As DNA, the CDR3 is TGTGCCAGCAGCTACCTGGCGACTACACGTTTGTCCTACAATGAGCAGTTCTTC.